This TCR beta chain was identified during a study of T cell responses to AZD1222 COVID-19 vaccine. Whole-study results and caveats: Sampling that yielded the repertoires occurred only after the peak T cell response. It was only 6 or 7 AZD1222 recipients who were seropositive at baseline.

Sequencing used immunoSEQ multiplex PCR; TCRdb keeps in-frame clones, though not all of them. The profile covers 110,000 to 150,000 clones, with 93% appearing a single time and 5% to 6.5% taken by the ten largest. CDR3 size: 16 residues. After removal of 1 base from V and 4 bases from J, the junction contained 6 bases not matched to a gene. Germline loops: CDR1 SGHRS, CDR2 YFSETQ. To note about this clone: No antigen is known for it.

This sequence originates from an adult in good health. The sequenced sample was peripheral blood, obtained on day 0 of AZD1222 vaccination. The chain couples TRBV5-1 to TRBJ2-3, with 10 bases fitting TRBD2. CDR3 bases: TGCGCCAGCAGCTTGAGGCTAGCGGGAGTGGCAGATACGCAGTATTTT. As protein: CASSLRLAGVADTQYF.